These 25 T cell receptor beta chains were all obtained from the same sample, sequenced in a study of post-analysis software for immune sequencing data. Study-wide findings and caveats: About five TRBV segments (TRBV5-6, TRBV5-1 and TRBV20-1 among them) occurred more frequently in patients than in controls.

Prepared libraries of TCR beta cDNA carried unique molecular identifiers. TCRdb re-called the PCR reads with MiXCR, one entry per CDR3 protein. This table has approximately 730,000 distinct CDR3 sequences, roughly 29% appearing once. Their antigens are not known. Material: blood. These receptor sequences come from a girl aged 10-17 years with multiple sclerosis.

The chain carries TRBV28 and TRBJ2-7; 10 nucleotides line up with TRBD1. This CDR3 region has 14 residues. J gave up 3 bases and V 6 bases, and 5 bases lay outside the gene matches. Germline values: CDR1 MDHEN, CDR2 SYDVKM. CDR3 in amino acids: CASRGRDRGYEQYF. Here the CDR3 DNA reads TGTGCCAGCAGGGGACGGGACAGGGGCTACGAGCAGTACTTC. Full variable domain (outside the CDR3, taken from reference TRBV28 and TRBJ2-7): DVKVTQSSRYLVKRTGEKVFLECVQDMDHENMFWYRQDPGLGLRLIYFSYDVKMKEKGDIPEGYSVSREKKERFSLILESASTNQTSMYLCASRGRDRGYEQYFGPGTRLTVT.

This clonotype was found many times. The rearrangement uses TRBV5-6 and TRBJ2-1; 7 nucleotides agree with TRBD1. From germline, CDR1 is SGHDT and CDR2 YYEEEE. The J segment lost 8 bases and the V segment lost 3 bases, leaving 11 bases of the junction unmatched. The CDR3 has 15 residues. The CDR3 nucleotides read TGTGCCAGCAGCTCAGTGGGACAGCGTTTGGATGAGCAGTTCTTC. Translated: CASSSVGQRLDEQFF.

This clonotype was seen repeatedly, ten times or more. The chain carries TRBV29-1 and TRBJ2-1, with 11 bases fitting TRBD2. The CDR3 loop spans 16 amino acids. Per the germline V gene, CDR1 is SQVTM and CDR2 is ANQGSEA. V shed 4 bases and J 0 bases; nucleotides not matched to a gene: 5. The DNA for the CDR3 is TGCAGCGTTGCGGGACTAGCGGACCCCTCCTACAATGAGCAGTTCTTC. It yields the protein CSVAGLADPSYNEQFF.

V gene TRBV20-1 combines with J gene TRBJ1-1, with D possibly TRBD1 on 5 matching bases. Per germline, CDR1 DFQATT and CDR2 SNEGSKA (reference sequence). The length of the CDR3 is 13 residues. The V gene lost 2 bases and the J gene lost 1 base, with 8 bases spanning the gap. CDR3 residues: CSARRDGNTEAFF. CDR3 nucleotide sequence: TGCAGTGCTAGACGGGACGGGAACACTGAAGCTTTCTTT.

Concerning this clonotype itself: A junction boundary mismatches the germline segment, possibly from a read error. This chain uses TRBV12-3 or TRBV12-4 with TRBJ2-3, with D hard to call. The CDR3 is 11 amino acids. The chain's CDR3 is CASRERDAQYF. Written as DNA, the CDR3 is TGTGCCAGCAGGGAACGAGATGCGCAGTATTTT.

The chain employs TRBV20-1 and TRBJ2-1, with 12 bases identical to TRBD2. V was pared by 0 bases and J by 6 bases, with 3 bases of the junction left unmatched. The CDR3 spans 15 residues. CDR1 is DFQATT, CDR2 SNEGSKA, per germline (reference sequence). CDR3 in amino acids: CSARDPSGGGNEQFF. The CDR3, as DNA: TGCAGTGCTAGAGACCCTAGCGGGGGGGGCAATGAGCAGTTCTTC.

This clonotype appeared a few times. The chain combines TRBV5-1 with TRBJ2-3; D remains ambiguous. The CDR3 runs to 14 residues. V was clipped by 3 bases and J by 2 bases, with 10 bases between them. Germline CDR1 reads SGHRS; CDR2 reads YFSETQ. CDR3 residues: CASSSTWVTDTQYF. CDR3 coding DNA: TGCGCCAGCAGCTCGACGTGGGTCACAGATACGCAGTATTTT.

This clonotype was seen more than once but under ten times. The V call is TRBV29-1, the J call TRBJ1-1; 8 bases align to TRBD1. Germline trimming cut 4 bases from V and 0 bases from J; bases unmatched to any gene: 19. CDR1 is SQVTM and CDR2 is ANQGSEA in the germline V gene. The CDR3 totals 19 residues. For the CDR3, the DNA is TGCAGCGTTGGTAATACGAGGGCGACAGGGGCGCGTTTGAACACTGAAGCTTTCTTT. This encodes CSVGNTRATGARLNTEAFF.

In this sample, this clonotype turned up a few times. The chain recombines TRBV27 with TRBJ2-3; D is undetermined. This CDR3 is 12 amino acids long. The germline V gene has CDR1 MNHEY and CDR2 SMNVEV (reference sequence). V gave up 6 bases and J gave up 7 bases, with 11 bases separating them. The CDR3 protein is CASSPSRYTQYF. For the CDR3, the DNA is TGTGCCAGCAGCCCATCTAGATATACGCAGTATTTT.

This clonotype was counted a few times. The chain combines TRBV4-3 with TRBJ2-1; D is possibly TRBD1 (6 bases). The CDR3 has 15 amino acids. Looked up from germline, CDR1 is LGHNA and CDR2 is YSLEER. V was trimmed by 2 bases and J by 6 bases, leaving 14 bases between them. The CDR3 nucleotides read TGCGCCAGCAGCCAAACCGCCAGGGGTCGCAATGAGCAGTTCTTC. Residues: CASSQTARGRNEQFF.

This clonotype was seen more than once but under ten times. This rearrangement joins TRBV18 to TRBJ2-1, with unresolved D. V lost 1 base and J lost 8, with 6 bases in between. Per the germline V gene, CDR1 is KGHSH and CDR2 is LQKENI. CDR3 size: 12 residues. CDR3 bases: TGTGCCAGCTCACCACAAAGCTATGAGCAGTTCTTC. It is translated as CASSPQSYEQFF.

This clonotype has more than one count but fewer than ten. The chain carries TRBV25-1 and TRBJ2-1; no clear D. There are 13 residues in the CDR3. In germline, CDR1 is MGHDK, CDR2 SYGVNS. Trimming pared 8 bases from V and 5 bases from J, leaving 13 bases between. The CDR3 bases are TGTGCCAGCCGAATCAGTGAGGACAATGAGCAGTTCTTC. Amino acids: CASRISEDNEQFF.

The table lists this clonotype with a few counts. V is TRBV4-1 and J is TRBJ2-7, with D tentatively TRBD1 or TRBD2 (6 bases each). This CDR3 spans 17 amino acids. CDR1 is MGHRA, CDR2 YSYEKL, per germline. V lost 3 bases, J lost 6 bases, and 24 bases lay in between. CDR3 sequence (DNA): TGCGCCAGCAGCCAGAAGGACGTGGGGGCGGGACGTGGCGAGCAGTACTTC. As protein: CASSQKDVGAGRGEQYF.

The V gene is TRBV5-1, the J gene TRBJ2-7; D may match TRBD1 or TRBD2 (5 bases each). The CDR3 contains 15 residues. The V gene lost 4 bases and the J gene lost 1 base, with 15 bases spanning the gap. Germline V gene lookup returns CDR1 SGHRS and CDR2 YFSETQ. The CDR3, as DNA: TGCGCCAGCAGCCTAGACCGGGGCACATCCTACGAGCAGTACTTC. Translating gives CASSLDRGTSYEQYF.

V and J are TRBV7-2 and TRBJ1-5; 9 bases are shared with TRBD1. Trimming took 5 bases from V and 6 from J; bases not matched to a gene: 11. Germline-derived CDR1 and CDR2 are SGHTA and FQGNSA. The CDR3 totals 16 residues. The CDR3 DNA reads as TGTGCCAGCAGCCAACCCACGCCGACAGGGGGTCAGCCCCAGCATTTT. Protein: CASSQPTPTGGQPQHF. Full variable domain (rest looked up from reference TRBV7-2 and TRBJ1-5): GAGVSQSPSNKVTEKGKDVELRCDPISGHTALYWYRQSLGQGLEFLIYFQGNSAPDKSGLPSDRFSAERTGGSVSTLTIQRTQQEDSAVYLCASSQPTPTGGQPQHFGDGTRLSIL.

The chain is built from TRBV29-1 and TRBJ2-2; D not resolved. The CDR3 loop spans 13 amino acids. The V end lost 4 bases, the J end lost 0 bases, and 6 bases lay between the germline ends. Germline CDR1 is SQVTM and CDR2 is ANQGSEA. This CDR3 is CSVVRPNTGELFF. The CDR3 region has the DNA TGCAGCGTTGTTCGGCCGAACACCGGGGAGCTGTTTTTT.

The V and J genes are TRBV5-6 and TRBJ2-7; tentatively, D is TRBD1 or TRBD2 (5 bases each). V was pared by 3 bases and J by 2 bases, with 9 bases between. This CDR3 region has 13 residues. CDR1 and CDR2 (germline): SGHDT, YYEEEE. The CDR3: CASSWDRTYEQYF. DNA for the CDR3: TGTGCCAGCAGCTGGGACCGAACCTACGAGCAGTACTTC.

The chain combines TRBV28 with TRBJ1-5; the D is unclear. V was shortened by 7 bases and J by 4 bases, with 8 bases between the two germline ends. Per germline, CDR1 MDHEN and CDR2 SYDVKM. The CDR3 length is 12 residues. The CDR3 loop reads CASTGPNQPQHF. The CDR3 DNA follows: TGTGCCAGCACGGGTCCGAATCAGCCCCAGCATTTT.

CDR3 DNA sequence: TGCGCCAGCAGCTTGGGAGGGGGGCGAGCTTTCTTT. Its protein is CASSLGGGRAFF. The gene calls are TRBV5-1 and TRBJ1-1, with D perhaps TRBD1 (6 bases). V was pared by 0 bases and J by 10 bases, with 10 bases between. CDR1 is SGHRS and CDR2 is YFSETQ in the germline V gene. The CDR3 covers 12 residues.

This clonotype was seen a few times. J is TRBJ2-1 and V is TRBV6-2 or TRBV6-3; tentatively, D is TRBD2 (5 bases). Trimming removed 6 bases from V and 9 bases from J, with 24 bases in between. This CDR3 spans 16 amino acids. Germline V CDR1 and CDR2: MNHEY, SVGEGT. CDR3 sequence: CASRTIATRRVSEQFF. For the CDR3, the DNA is TGTGCCAGCAGGACCATAGCGACCCGGAGAGTAAGTGAGCAGTTCTTC.

Worth noting for this clonotype: Being one base from a much bigger clone, this may be a read error. This rearrangement joins TRBV5-4 to TRBJ2-3; TRBD2 is a possible D gene (7 bases). V lost 4 bases and J 4 bases, leaving 22 bases between the germline ends. Germline lookup yields CDR1 SGHNT and CDR2 YYREEE (reference sequence). The CDR3 sequence is 17 residues long. CDR3: CASSPALGRGGADTQYF. As DNA, the CDR3 is TGTGCCAGCAGCCCCGCCCTCGGGAGAGGGGGGGCAGATACGCAGTATTTT.

The chain employs TRBV5-6 and TRBJ2-1; 9 nucleotides match TRBD2. This CDR3 region has 15 residues. Germline CDR1 and CDR2: SGHDT and YYEEEE. Trimming at V came to 7 bases and at J to 0 bases, leaving 5 bases not matched to a gene. The CDR3 nucleotides are TGTGCCAGCGGCCTAGCGGGGAGCTCCTACAATGAGCAGTTCTTC. Amino acids: CASGLAGSSYNEQFF.

This clonotype was counted between two and nine times. The chain combines TRBV20-1 with TRBJ1-2, with D perhaps matching TRBD1 (6 bases). The CDR3 spans 15 residues. Deletions cut 0 bases from V and 4 bases from J, with 15 bases between. Germline V gene data show CDR1 as DFQATT and CDR2 as SNEGSKA (reference sequence). CDR3 DNA: TGCAGTGCTAGAGACCGACAGGTTGTTCCCTATGGCTACACCTTC. Translated, it gives CSARDRQVVPYGYTF.

J is TRBJ1-2 and V is TRBV29-1; D is ambiguous. V was trimmed by 8 bases and J by 6 bases, leaving 16 bases between them. The CDR3 is 12 residues long. Germline V gene data show CDR1 as SQVTM and CDR2 as ANQGSEA. CDR3 sequence (DNA): TGCAGCTTCCTAGAGCAGAAGGATGGCTACACCTTC. Translated, it gives CSFLEQKDGYTF.

The chain links TRBV6-2 or TRBV6-3 to TRBJ1-5; D remains ambiguous. The germline gives CDR1 MNHEY, CDR2 SVGEGT. The CDR3 is 14 amino acids. Trimming pared 6 bases from V and 0 bases from J, leaving 9 bases between. The CDR3 spells CASRKTNSNQPQHF. DNA of the CDR3: TGTGCCAGCAGGAAGACAAATAGCAATCAGCCCCAGCATTTT.